These 22 T cell receptor beta chains originate from one sample sequenced in a study of post-analysis software for immune sequencing data (dated by TCRdb to the mid-2010s). Beyond this particular receptor, the publication reports: Roughly 5 TRBV segments, including TRBV5-6, TRBV5-1 and TRBV20-1, were significantly more frequent in patients than controls.

For these receptors, no antigen is known. To prepare the library, PCR was applied. The instrument given in TCRdb is Illumina HiSeq 2500. Unique molecular identifiers were incorporated into TCR beta cDNA libraries to reduce PCR and sequencing biases. TCRdb applied fastp at Q25 and MiXCR to the public reads, then kept only in-frame beta chains. Identical CDR3 protein sequences are pooled into one entry, listed with their most common genes and DNA. Here the sample has hundreds of thousands of distinct CDR3 sequences; around 27% occur a single time. The top ten clonotypes cover about 0.5% of the sample. The sequenced sample consisted of blood. Receptors were obtained from a girl between 10 and 17 years old with multiple sclerosis.

Comment on this clonotype: At one of its ends the junction is not consistent with the germline gene, which may arise from a read error. V usage is TRBV20-1 and J usage is TRBJ1-1, with D unclear. The CDR3 loop spans 13 amino acids. Germline V gene data show CDR1 as DFQATT and CDR2 as SNEGSKA (reference sequence). In DNA, the CDR3 is TGCAGTGCCAGAGATGGTAGTGGCGGTGAAGCTTTCTTT. Translated: CSARDGSGGEAFF.

This clonotype was counted a few times. The chain uses TRBV20-1 and TRBJ2-3, with D tentatively TRBD2 (7 bases). Germline V gene sequence: CDR1 DFQATT, CDR2 SNEGSKA (reference sequence). This CDR3 spans 14 amino acids. Trimming removed 3 bases at V and 1 base at J, with 11 bases between. The chain's CDR3 is CSASRGARTDTQYF. CDR3 DNA: TGCAGTGCTAGTCGGGGGGCGCGCACAGATACGCAGTATTTT.

This clonotype was seen many times. This chain uses TRBV10-3 with TRBJ2-7; 8 positions match TRBD2. This CDR3 has 13 residues. J lost 4 bases, V lost 5 bases, and 4 bases had no gene match. The germline gives CDR1 ENHRY, CDR2 SYGVKD. CDR3 residues: CAISSGRQYEQYF. The DNA of the CDR3 is TGTGCCATCAGTAGCGGGAGACAGTACGAGCAGTACTTC.

In its sample, this clonotype was seen a few times. The V and J genes are TRBV6-5 and TRBJ2-7; 11 nucleotides agree with TRBD2. The CDR3 runs to 16 residues. Per germline, CDR1 MNHEY and CDR2 SVGAGI. After removal of 0 bases from V and 5 bases from J, the junction contained 6 bases not matched to a gene. Here the CDR3 DNA reads TGTGCCAGCAGTTACTCCCTAGCGGGAGGACGCAACGAGCAGTACTTC. Its protein is CASSYSLAGGRNEQYF.

A remark on this clonotype: A read error may be the cause here, since a much bigger clone is one base away. The CDR3 region is CSVGRKNTEAFF. The CDR3 nucleotides read TGCAGCGTGGGACGGAAGAACACTGAAGCTTTCTTT. V gene TRBV29-1 combines with J gene TRBJ1-1, with D possibly matching TRBD1 (5 bases). With 6 bases removed from V and 1 base from J, the gap between germline ends came to 9 bases. CDR1 is SQVTM and CDR2 is ANQGSEA in the germline V gene. This CDR3 is built from 12 residues.

J is TRBJ2-5 and V is TRBV12-3 or TRBV12-4; 7 bases agree with TRBD2. The last part of the DNA fits TRBJ2-7 better; the J call may be wrong. This CDR3 contains 13 residues. DNA of the CDR3: TGTGCCAGCAGCACCGGGGGGAATAACGAGCAGTACTTC. It encodes CASSTGGNNEQYF.

The chain joins TRBV12-3 or TRBV12-4 to TRBJ2-5; 8 nucleotides align to TRBD2. V lost 6 bases, J lost 11 bases, and 11 bases stayed unmatched. This CDR3 is built from 13 residues. CDR3 loop: CASSSGTRNEQYF. In nucleotides, the CDR3 is TGTGCCAGCAGCTCCGGGACTAGGAATGAGCAGTACTTC.

This clonotype occurred once. This chain links TRBV18 with TRBJ2-4, with 8 bases aligning to TRBD1. The J call could be wrong; TRBJ2-7 is a better fit for the DNA end. There are 16 residues in the CDR3. CDR1 and CDR2 (germline): KGHSH, LQKENI. CDR3 sequence reads: CASSLERTGSPYEQYF. The CDR3 region has the DNA TGTGCCAGCTCCCTAGAACGGACAGGGAGCCCCTACGAGCAGTACTTC.

This clonotype has just a few counts. In DNA form, the CDR3 reads TGTGCCAGCATCGGACAGGTCAATCAGCCCCAGCATTTT. It translates to CASIGQVNQPQHF. V is TRBV2 and J is TRBJ1-5, with 7 bases aligning to TRBD1. The CDR3 has 13 residues. Germline lookup yields CDR1 SNHLY and CDR2 FYNNEI. Trimming took 7 bases from V and 3 from J; bases not matched to a gene: 3.

The chain recombines TRBV20-1 with TRBJ1-5; D gene ambiguous. The germline gives CDR1 DFQATT, CDR2 SNEGSKA (reference sequence). The V end was cut by 0 bases, the J end by 4 bases, with 10 bases between. CDR3 length: 14 residues. The CDR3 nucleotides read TGCAGTGCTAGAGAGCGGCTATTGAATCAGCCCCAGCATTTT. Amino acid sequence: CSARERLLNQPQHF.

The chain combines TRBV27 with TRBJ2-2; D is possibly TRBD1 or TRBD2 (6 bases each). CDR1 MNHEY and CDR2 SMNVEV come from the germline V gene (reference sequence). The CDR3 totals 16 residues. V lost 7 bases, J lost 2 bases, and 17 bases lay in between. As DNA, the CDR3 is TGTGCCAGCACCCGACTGGGGGGCGCCAACACCGGGGAGCTGTTTTTT. Amino acid sequence: CASTRLGGANTGELFF.

The V and J genes are TRBV24-1 and TRBJ1-5; D possibly corresponds to TRBD1 (6 bases). Germline loops: CDR1 KGHDR, CDR2 SFDVKD. The CDR3 runs 17 residues. The V gene lost 6 bases and the J gene lost 0 bases, with 17 bases spanning the gap. In DNA form, the CDR3 reads TGTGCCACCAGTAACGCGGGGGCCGACAATAGCAATCAGCCCCAGCATTTT. Translation: CATSNAGADNSNQPQHF.

The genes are TRBV20-1 and TRBJ2-5; either TRBD1 or TRBD2 may supply D (5 bases each). The CDR3 runs to 16 residues. Germline assignment: CDR1 DFQATT and CDR2 SNEGSKA (reference sequence). CDR3 sequence reads: CSPGTFRDETLGEQYF. The CDR3 nucleotides read TGCAGCCCCGGAACTTTCCGGGACGAGACCCTGGGGGAGCAGTACTTC.

About this clonotype: The junction departs from germline at one end; a sequencing error may be responsible. CDR3: CTSSYSNRAPDERYF. CDR3 in DNA: TGTACCAGCAGTTACTCGAACCGGGCGCCGGACGAGCGGTACTTC. This chain links TRBV6-2 or TRBV6-3 with TRBJ2-5; D not certain. CDR1 and CDR2 (germline): MNHEY, SVGEGT. This CDR3 has 15 residues.

This clonotype was seen only a few times. This chain connects TRBV20-1 to TRBJ2-1; tentative D call: TRBD2 (6 bases). The CDR3 is made up of 15 amino acids. Trimming pared 3 bases from V and 2 bases from J, leaving 14 bases between. Germline CDR1 reads DFQATT; CDR2 reads SNEGSKA (reference sequence). The DNA for the CDR3 is TGCAGTGCTAGTCCCATAGCGGTAACCTACAATGAGCAGTTCTTC. Its translation: CSASPIAVTYNEQFF.

The chain carries TRBV4-3 and TRBJ2-5, with D possibly TRBD2 on 5 matching bases. Per germline, CDR1 LGHNA and CDR2 YSLEER. V lost 0 bases and J lost 4, with 12 bases in between. This CDR3 region has 15 residues. CDR3 residues: CASSQDDYSGETQYF. CDR3 sequence (DNA): TGCGCCAGCAGCCAAGACGACTATTCGGGAGAGACCCAGTACTTC.

This chain joins TRBV7-2 and TRBJ1-2; 9 nucleotides align to TRBD1. This CDR3 has 14 residues. Trimming took 5 bases from V and 8 from J; bases not matched to a gene: 9. The V gene's germline CDR1 is SGHTA and CDR2 FQGNSA. CDR3 sequence (DNA): TGTGCCAGCAGCAAAGGGACAGGGAGTTGGGGCTACACCTTC. Encoded protein: CASSKGTGSWGYTF.

V is TRBV6-5 and J is TRBJ2-5; the D gene could be TRBD1 or TRBD2 (5 bases each). The germline V gene encodes CDR1 MNHEY and CDR2 SVGAGI. Between the trimmed V and J ends, which lost 5 bases and 7 bases, there was a span of 17 bases. This CDR3 spans 14 amino acids. For the CDR3, the DNA is TGTGCCAGCAGTATCGGGACCCACACGGGGACCCAGTACTTC. This codes for CASSIGTHTGTQYF.

This clonotype was picked up a small number of times. The J gene is TRBJ2-4, the V gene TRBV3-1; D is perhaps TRBD2 (5 bases). Germline loops: CDR1 LGHDT, CDR2 YNNKEL (reference sequence). CDR3 length: 15 amino acids. The V end lost 1 base, the J end lost 2 bases, and 9 bases lay between the germline ends. CDR3 region: CASSQARTSKNIQYF. The CDR3 nucleotides read TGTGCCAGCAGCCAAGCAAGGACTTCCAAAAACATTCAGTACTTC.

This clonotype was observed a handful of times. The rearrangement uses TRBV4-3 and TRBJ2-7, with 7 bases fitting TRBD2. With V trimmed by 0 bases and J by 3 bases, 5 bases remained unmatched. Germline CDR1 is LGHNA and CDR2 is YSLEER. This CDR3 has 15 residues. Here the CDR3 DNA reads TGCGCCAGCAGCCAAGATCGGGGACTAAACTACGAGCAGTACTTC. Translating gives CASSQDRGLNYEQYF.

The sample holds a few counts of this clonotype. This chain connects TRBV5-4 to TRBJ2-1; D gene unclear. In germline, CDR1 is SGHNT, CDR2 YYREEE (reference sequence). Trimming stripped 7 bases from V and 1 base from J, with 9 bases between. CDR3 length: 13 amino acids. CDR3 in DNA: TGTGCCAGCGCGATAGGGTCCTACAATGAGCAGTTCTTC. It yields the protein CASAIGSYNEQFF.

The V call is TRBV7-2, the J call TRBJ2-5; weak D call: TRBD1 (6 bases). CDR1 and CDR2 from the germline V gene are SGHTA and FQGNSA. This CDR3 is 15 amino acids long. Trimming stripped 2 bases from V and 5 bases from J, with 15 bases between. The DNA of the CDR3 is TGTGCCAGCAGCTTACGTCCGACAGGCTGGGAGACCCAGTACTTC. This encodes CASSLRPTGWETQYF.